The rows below give T cell receptor beta chains drawn from one sample of a study of Graves' ophthalmopathy and Graves' hyperthyroidism. TCRdb reprocessed the multiplex PCR reads via MiXCR and lists one record per CDR3 protein. The sample yields over 450,000 distinct CDR3 sequences, around 14% seen once. The material sequenced was blood. These receptors came from a young woman with Graves' ophthalmopathy. Both conserved end residues are part of each CDR3. D genes are given only for firm matches. Only part of the rows carry a size: once, few, many, or a class if the clone is expanded.

d_call j_call clone_size v_call cdr3_nt cdr3_aa
- TRBJ1-2 many TRBV15 TGTGCCACCGGCCCGCCAATAGAGCCGATCCCTTTCTATGGCTACACCTTC CATGPPIEPIPFYGYTF
- TRBJ1-5 many TRBV6-5 TGTGCCAGCAGTTCCCAGGGAAGCAATCAGCCCCAGCATTTT CASSSQGSNQPQHF
- TRBJ1-1 many TRBV5-1 TGCGCCAGCACTTCTGCGGGCGGCATGAACACTGAAGCTTTCTTT CASTSAGGMNTEAFF
TRBD1 TRBJ2-7 many TRBV12-3/TRBV12-4 TGTGCCAGCAGTTCCCCAGGGGGAACTAACGAGCAGTACTTC CASSSPGGTNEQYF
- TRBJ1-2 many TRBV14 TGTGCCAGCAGCTTGGACAGACTCTATGGCTACACCTTC CASSLDRLYGYTF
- TRBJ1-2 many TRBV30 TGTGCCTGGATGTTAAGCGCTAACTATGGCTACACCTTC CAWMLSANYGYTF
- TRBJ1-1 many TRBV12-3/TRBV12-4 TGTGCCAGCAGGGGAAGAGACAAGTTTCACACTGAAGCTTTCTTT CASRGRDKFHTEAFF
- TRBJ1-3 many TRBV20-1 TGCAGTGCACGATGGCCTGGGGTCGGCGGAAACACCATATATTTT CSARWPGVGGNTIYF
TRBD1 TRBJ2-6 many TRBV19 TGTGCCAGTAGTGTGCCGGGACAGTGGAAAGCCAACGTCCTGACTTTC CASSVPGQWKANVLTF
- TRBJ1-3 many TRBV11-1 TGTGCCAGCAGCTTAGGTGACCCGGGGGCTGGAAACACCATATATTTT CASSLGDPGAGNTIYF
- TRBJ1-1 many TRBV12-3/TRBV12-4 TGTGCCAGCAGTACGGGACGGCTTGTTGAAGCTTTCTTT CASSTGRLVEAFF
- TRBJ2-2 few TRBV7-9 TGTGCCAGCAGCTTCCCTGGGCAAGATGGGGAGCTGTTTTTT CASSFPGQDGELFF
- TRBJ1-2 many TRBV14 TGTGCCAGCAGCCAAGAACTGAACTATGGCTACACCTTC CASSQELNYGYTF
TRBD1 TRBJ1-2 many TRBV28 TGTGCCAGCAGTCCTACGACAGGGGGCACTGAGAGCTACACCTTC CASSPTTGGTESYTF
- TRBJ2-5 many TRBV19 TGTGCCAGTAGCCCCCCAGCGGGTGGTCAAGAGACCCAGTACTTC CASSPPAGGQETQYF
- TRBJ1-1 few TRBV18 TGTGCCAGCTCACCACCGCCGACAGTTTACACTGAAGCTTTCTTT CASSPPPTVYTEAFF
TRBD1 TRBJ2-7 many TRBV12-3/TRBV12-4 TGTGCCAGCAGGCCGACAGGGTCTCCCTCGTACGAGCAGTACTTC CASRPTGSPSYEQYF
- TRBJ1-1 many TRBV9 TGTGCCAGCAGCGTAGTGGCAGGGAGTAACGCTGAAGCTTTCTTT CASSVVAGSNAEAFF
- TRBJ2-2 many TRBV6-5 TGTGCCAGCAGTCACAGGGTAGCGAACACCGGGGAGCTGTTTTTT CASSHRVANTGELFF
- TRBJ2-7 - TRBV13 TGTGCCAGCAGCATCGGACACCTATACGAGCAGTACTTC CASSIGHLYEQYF
- TRBJ2-5 few TRBV5-8 TGTGCCAGCAGCCTGGGGCAGGGGGGGTACCAAGAGACCCAGTACTTC CASSLGQGGYQETQYF
TRBD1 TRBJ1-1 many TRBV13 TGTGCCAGCAGCCCTAATTCCGGGACAGATCTTGAAGCTTTCTTT CASSPNSGTDLEAFF
- TRBJ1-1 many TRBV6-1 TGTGCCAGCAGTATTTCAACGGGGAGAATGAACACTGAAGCTTTCTTT CASSISTGRMNTEAFF
- TRBJ1-1 few TRBV12-3/TRBV12-4 TGTGCCAGCAAACGTATTGGCTGGGGGGCTGATGAAGCTTTCTTT CASKRIGWGADEAFF
- TRBJ1-5 - TRBV6-1 TGTGCCAGCAGTGGCCGACAGGATTGGAATCAGCCCCAGCATTTT CASSGRQDWNQPQHF
- TRBJ2-7 - TRBV11-2 TGTGCCAGCAGCCGTCCGGGCCACGAGCAGTACTTC CASSRPGHEQYF
- TRBJ2-5 many TRBV28 TGTGCCAGCAGTCCCATTGGGGACTTACAAGAGACCCAGTACTTC CASSPIGDLQETQYF
- TRBJ2-5 few TRBV30 TGTGCCTGGAGTAGGCAGGTTGGGGGGCAAGAGACCCAGTACTTC CAWSRQVGGQETQYF
TRBD1 TRBJ2-4 many TRBV30 TGTGCCCGTCGGGACAGGGGGGCCAAAAACATTCAGTACTTC CARRDRGAKNIQYF